The present entry profiles one T cell receptor beta chain with its context. Its antigen remains unidentified. These data originate in a study of blood T cells in healthy people across ages. In the study overall: There was about one barcoded beta molecule captured by template switching per two T cells.

The CDR3 loop spans 16 amino acids. Looked up from germline, CDR1 is KGHDR and CDR2 is SFDVKD. V gave up 3 bases and J gave up 6 bases, with 17 bases separating them. A second 7 to 11 cycle PCR used barcoded and J-beta primers. Via MiXCR, TCRdb re-called the 5' RACE reads, giving one row per CDR3 protein. The table lists more than 800,000 distinct CDR3 sequences, over 35% of them singletons. Study results and limitations: TCR beta diversity tracked closely with naive T cell percentage. Long-lived donors exceeded aged donors in naive CD4+ cells and diversity. Those diversity estimates obtained from one million T cells were thought to be underestimates.

The rearrangement uses TRBV24-1 and TRBJ2-1; D may match TRBD1 or TRBD2 (5 bases each). The sequence derives from a woman aged 55 to 70 in good health. The sequenced sample was blood. As DNA, the CDR3 is TGTGCCACCAGTGATCCAGAACGGGGCTCGTTCAATGAGCAGTTCTTC. Translating gives CATSDPERGSFNEQFF.